Listed below are T cell receptor beta chains from one sample, sequenced in a study of blood T cell repertoires in COVID-19. Sequencing used immunoSEQ multiplex PCR; TCRdb keeps in-frame clones, though not all of them. The table has 250,000 or so clones, approximately 84% seen once. The specimen sequenced was peripheral blood. The receptors originated from a woman older than 75 with acute or convalescent COVID-19. Each CDR3 is given with its conserved first and last residue. The D gene is left open where the match is weak. Clone size is stated in some rows and not others, as once, few, many or a class when expanded.

TGTGCCAGCAGTGAACTACAGGGTAGTCAGCCCCAGCATTTT	CASSELQGSQPQHF	TRBJ1-5	14	-	-	TRBV25-1
TGTGCCAGCAGCTTAGCCTCACTAGCCTACAATGAGCAGTTCTTC	CASSLASLAYNEQFF	TRBJ2-1	15	-	-	TRBV7-9
TGTGCCAGCAGCGTCGGGCTGAGGGTGCAAGAGACCCAGTACTTC	CASSVGLRVQETQYF	TRBJ2-5	15	-	-	TRBV9
TGTGCCAGTAGTCTCACCGGGAGGGGCACAGATACGCAGTATTTT	CASSLTGRGTDTQYF	TRBJ2-3	15	-	TRBD2	TRBV19
TGTGCCAGCAGCTCCGCCCCGGGGTACGAGCAGTACTTC	CASSSAPGYEQYF	TRBJ2-7	13	-	-	TRBV7-2
TGTGCCAGCAGCCCAGCGGGGGGCACAGATACGCAGTATTTT	CASSPAGGTDTQYF	TRBJ2-3	14	-	TRBD2	TRBV7-9
TGTGCCAGCAGTTGGTCGACTAGCGGGGGGCGGCAGACCCAGTACTTC	CASSWSTSGGRQTQYF	TRBJ2-5	16	-	TRBD2	TRBV27
TGTGCCAGCAGTCCGGGCCCAGGGGGCGCGGGGGGCTACACCTTC	CASSPGPGGAGGYTF	TRBJ1-2	15	few	TRBD1	TRBV5-6
TGTGCCAGCTCACCCGGGACTATAAACAATGAGCAGTTCTTC	CASSPGTINNEQFF	TRBJ2-1	14	-	TRBD2	TRBV18
TGTGCCAGCAGCCCGGACGGACTCACCGGGGAGCTGTTTTTT	CASSPDGLTGELFF	TRBJ2-2	14	-	-	TRBV7-2
TGCGCCAGCAGCTTGGCCTGGGGACAGGCCGTAGGTGAAGCTTTCTTT	CASSLAWGQAVGEAFF	TRBJ1-1	16	-	TRBD1	TRBV5-1
TGTGCCAGCTCACCAGGACTAGCGGGAGTGGTGTACGAGCAGTACTTC	CASSPGLAGVVYEQYF	TRBJ2-7	16	-	TRBD2	TRBV18
TGTGCTAGCAGCCTGAATCGGGGGGTCGAGGAGACCCAGTACTTC	CASSLNRGVEETQYF	TRBJ2-5	15	-	TRBD2	TRBV7-7
TGTGCCAGTAGTATAATTAGACTAGCGGGAGGCAATGAGCAGTTCTTC	CASSIIRLAGGNEQFF	TRBJ2-1	16	once	TRBD2	TRBV19
TGTGCCAGCAGTCCCAACATGAACACTGAAGCTTTCTTT	CASSPNMNTEAFF	TRBJ1-1	13	-	-	TRBV6-5
TGTGCCAGCAGCCGTAGGCAACTAGCGGGGAACACCGGGGAGCTGTTTTTT	CASSRRQLAGNTGELFF	TRBJ2-2	17	-	TRBD2	TRBV7-3
TGTGCCATCAGTGAGTCGAGGACAGGCCAACCCTACGAGCAGTACTTC	CAISESRTGQPYEQYF	TRBJ2-7	16	few	TRBD1	TRBV10-3
TGTGCCAGTAGGAACACAGGGGGCGGCCAGCCCCAGCATTTT	CASRNTGGGQPQHF	TRBJ1-5	14	-	TRBD1	TRBV19
TGTGCCAGCAGCTTAAGCGTGACCTCGGGGGAATACGAGCAGTACTTC	CASSLSVTSGEYEQYF	TRBJ2-7	16	-	-	TRBV7-6
TGTGCCTGGAGTCCGCCGACTAGCAGCTACACAGATACGCAGTATTTT	CAWSPPTSSYTDTQYF	TRBJ2-3	16	-	TRBD2	TRBV30
TGTGCCAGCAGCTTAGCGAGGACAGGGGGGATTGGCTACACCTTC	CASSLARTGGIGYTF	TRBJ1-2	15	-	TRBD1	TRBV7-2
TGTGCCAGCAGTTACTCCGCAGGGCACAATGAGCAGTTCTTC	CASSYSAGHNEQFF	TRBJ2-1	14	-	-	TRBV6-5
TGCAGCGTTCCGCCTGACAGATTTAACACTGAAGCTTTCTTT	CSVPPDRFNTEAFF	TRBJ1-1	14	-	-	TRBV29-1
TGTGCCAGCAGCCTGGGGGGGATTACAGAGACCCAGTACTTC	CASSLGGITETQYF	TRBJ2-5	14	-	TRBD2	TRBV6-6
TGTGCCATCAGTGAGCTGGGAGGGCCGGACGGGGAGCTGTTTTTT	CAISELGGPDGELFF	TRBJ2-2	15	-	TRBD2	TRBV10-3
TGTGCCAGCAGCCAAGATGGCTTACCCACAGATACGCAGTATTTT	CASSQDGLPTDTQYF	TRBJ2-3	15	few	-	TRBV4-2
TGTGCCAGCAGCACGGGACTAGCGAGCAATGAGCAGTTCTTC	CASSTGLASNEQFF	TRBJ2-1	14	-	TRBD2	TRBV7-2
TGTGCCTGGAGTCCCTCCAGTCTAGGAGAGACCCAGTACTTC	CAWSPSSLGETQYF	TRBJ2-5	14	-	-	TRBV30
TGTGCCACCAGCAGAGATCATGAGGACAGGGTTTTGTCAGAGACCCAGTACTTC	CATSRDHEDRVLSETQYF	TRBJ2-5	18	-	TRBD1	TRBV15
TGTGCCACCAGTGACTCCAGACTAGCGGGAGTATCCAATGAGCAGTTCTTC	CATSDSRLAGVSNEQFF	TRBJ2-1	17	-	TRBD2	TRBV24-1
TGTGCCAGTAGTATCCCCGGACAGGGCGCAATCCAGTACTTC	CASSIPGQGAIQYF	TRBJ2-7	14	-	TRBD1	TRBV19
TGTGCCAGCAGTGAGGGACAGGGCCAAACCTACGAGCAGTACTTC	CASSEGQGQTYEQYF	TRBJ2-7	15	-	TRBD1	TRBV25-1
TGTGCCAGCAGTCCCAGAAACACCGGGGAGCTGTTTTTT	CASSPRNTGELFF	TRBJ2-2	13	-	-	TRBV6-2/TRBV6-3
TGTGCCGACGACTTACAGGATCCTTCACCCCTCCACTTT	CADDLQDPSPLHF	TRBJ1-6	13	-	-	TRBV6-5
TGTGCCAGCACCCCGAGGGCTAGCGGGACCTACAATGAGCAGTTCTTC	CASTPRASGTYNEQFF	TRBJ2-1	16	few	TRBD2	TRBV6-6
TGCGCCAGCAGCTTGGCAGGACAGGGGACGGGACAGTACTTC	CASSLAGQGTGQYF	TRBJ2-7	14	once	TRBD1	TRBV5-1
TGCAGTGCTAGTGGGACTAGCGGGCCACGAACCTACGAGCAGTACTTC	CSASGTSGPRTYEQYF	TRBJ2-7	16	-	TRBD2	TRBV20-1
TGTGCCAGCGACCTCCTAGCGGGGGGCCACGGGGAGCTGTTTTTT	CASDLLAGGHGELFF	TRBJ2-2	15	-	TRBD2	TRBV7-6
TGTGCCAGCAGTCCCAGCGCGGGGGGACAGTTCTTC	CASSPSAGGQFF	TRBJ2-1	12	few	TRBD2	TRBV27
TGCGCCAGCAGCTTGGGACGGGGGGCGCTTGGAACTAATGAAAAACTGTTTTTT	CASSLGRGALGTNEKLFF	TRBJ1-4	18	-	-	TRBV5-1
TGTGCCAGCAGTGAGTTGAGCTCTGGAAACACCATATATTTT	CASSELSSGNTIYF	TRBJ1-3	14	-	-	TRBV6-1
TGTGCCAGCAGCTTACTCCAGGGCGGGACTAGGGTCTCAGATACGCAGTATTTT	CASSLLQGGTRVSDTQYF	TRBJ2-3	18	-	TRBD2	TRBV7-9
TGTGCCAGCAGTGGAAACGGGTATGGCTACACCTTC	CASSGNGYGYTF	TRBJ1-2	12	few	-	TRBV28
TGTGCCAGTAGGAGTCCGGGATCACATCAGCCCCAGCATTTT	CASRSPGSHQPQHF	TRBJ1-5	14	once	-	TRBV19
TGTGCCAGCTCACCACCGAGGCAAGGCACAGATACGCAGTATTTT	CASSPPRQGTDTQYF	TRBJ2-3	15	-	-	TRBV18
TGTGCCAGTAGTATCCCCGGCAATCAGCCCCAGCATTTT	CASSIPGNQPQHF	TRBJ1-5	13	-	-	TRBV19
TGTGCCAGCAGTAAACAGGGGCAAGGTGGCTATGGCTACACCTTC	CASSKQGQGGYGYTF	TRBJ1-2	15	-	TRBD1	TRBV6-5
TGCAGTGCTAGTTTTAGCCGCGGAGGGTCTGGGGAGCTGTTTTTT	CSASFSRGGSGELFF	TRBJ2-2	15	-	-	TRBV20-1
TGTGCCAGCAGCATCGGGACAGAGACCTACGAGCAGTACTTC	CASSIGTETYEQYF	TRBJ2-7	14	-	TRBD1	TRBV7-9
TGTGCCAGTAGCCGACTAGCGGAAAGCACAGATACGCAGTATTTT	CASSRLAESTDTQYF	TRBJ2-3	15	-	TRBD2	TRBV19
TGTGCCAGCAGCTCCAGTGTAGGGCGGGGCCTTTACAATGAGCAGTTCTTC	CASSSSVGRGLYNEQFF	TRBJ2-1	17	few	-	TRBV7-6
TGTGCCAGCAGCCCTTCTCGGACTAGCGGCCGCACAGATACGCAGTATTTT	CASSPSRTSGRTDTQYF	TRBJ2-3	17	-	TRBD2	TRBV5-6
TGTGCCAGCAGTATGACAGGGGGTGCCGCAGATACGCAGTATTTT	CASSMTGGAADTQYF	TRBJ2-3	15	-	TRBD1	TRBV5-8
TGCGCCAGCAGCCAAGCTACTAGCGGCTCCTCCTACGAGCAGTACTTC	CASSQATSGSSYEQYF	TRBJ2-7	16	-	TRBD2	TRBV4-1
TGTGCCAGCAGCGTCGGGGGAGCCGGAAACACCATATATTTT	CASSVGGAGNTIYF	TRBJ1-3	14	-	-	TRBV9